The 4 T cell receptor beta chains reported below all come from one sample, sequenced in a study of regulatory T cells in long-lasting Graves disease. The time point denotes: persistent/refractory GD, antithyroid drugs over 5 years with positive TRAb. Construction of the TCR library relied on RNA isolated from PBMCs. Arm-PCR of CDR3 regions and iRepertoire HTBI primers were used to build TCR beta libraries. In TCRdb, the multiplex PCR reads were re-called with MiXCR into one record per CDR3 protein. This repertoire shows roughly 500,000 distinct CDR3 sequences, 20% to 25% found once; its top ten account for about 6.6%. This material consisted of peripheral blood mononuclear cells (PBMCs), taken when the disease was refractory, from a patient treated with antithyroid drugs. Receptors originate from a female donor with Graves disease.

This clonotype was seen at least ten times. The chain has TRBV7-8 and TRBJ2-5; D might be TRBD1 or TRBD2, each matching 5 bases. The germline V gene encodes CDR1 SGHVS and CDR2 FQNEAQ. The V end lost 3 bases, the J end lost 7 bases, and 9 bases lay between the germline ends. The CDR3 totals 12 residues. CDR3 nucleotide sequence: TGTGCCAGCAGCTTCCAGGGAGCGACCCAGTACTTC. It codes for CASSFQGATQYF.

This clonotype was picked up a small number of times. The chain is built from TRBV9 and TRBJ1-1; D ambiguous. Trimming cost V 2 bases and J 1 base, with 9 bases left between them. The CDR3 length is 14 residues. CDR1 SGDLS and CDR2 YYNGEE come from the germline V gene. The CDR3 sequence: CASSVGSRNTEAFF. CDR3 nucleotides: TGTGCCAGCAGCGTCGGTAGTCGGAACACTGAAGCTTTCTTT.

This clonotype came up many times. CDR3 amino acids: CSAPSGRRDGYTF. DNA for the CDR3: TGCAGTGCCCCCTCCGGGAGGCGGGATGGCTACACCTTC. This sequence joins TRBV20-1 and TRBJ1-2; D remains unclear. The length of the CDR3 is 13 residues. Looked up from germline, CDR1 is DFQATT and CDR2 is SNEGSKA (reference sequence). Deletions cut 6 bases from V and 6 bases from J, with 17 bases between.

The rearrangement joins TRBV11-3 to TRBJ1-3; D gene unclear. The ends were cut back, 5 bases at V and 0 bases at J, with 14 bases in the middle. The CDR3 has 16 residues. CDR1 and CDR2 from the germline V gene are SGHNT and YENEEA. CDR3 DNA sequence: TGTGCCAGCAGCGCCGCGACATCCTCCTCTGGAAACACCATATATTTT. Encoded protein: CASSAATSSSGNTIYF.